These 12 T cell receptor beta chains came from one sample sequenced in a study of beta chain features in type 1 diabetes. These receptors' antigens are unknown. Study results and limitations: Type 1 diabetes patients showed a moderate but significant shortening of TCRB CDR3s in all four CD4+ subsets.

Expressed TCRB transcripts were sequenced, since all the RNA that had been isolated was reverse transcribed. Libraries were prepared by immunoSEQ multiplex PCR; TCRdb keeps only in-frame clonotypes and omits some of them. The data contain approximately 150,000 clones, about 13% of them singletons. Sequencing was carried out using central memory CD4+ T cells from blood. The receptors stem from a young man with type 1 diabetes.

The chain is built from TRBV7-2 and TRBJ2-7; TRBD1 might be the D (5 bases). CDR1 SGHTA and CDR2 FQGNSA come from the germline V gene. The V and J ends lost 1 base and 3 bases respectively, with 10 bases between them. This CDR3 is built from 14 residues. This CDR3 is CASSLGQKIYEQYF. The CDR3 DNA reads as TGTGCCAGCAGCTTAGGACAGAAAATCTACGAGCAGTACTTC.

The rearrangement links TRBV19 to TRBJ1-6, with D unclear. The germline V and J ends were trimmed by 7 bases and 11 bases, with 15 bases remaining between them. The germline CDR1 and CDR2 sequences are LNHDA and SQIVND (reference sequence). CDR3 length: 13 residues. The CDR3 protein is CASNEARLTPLHF. The CDR3 coding sequence is TGTGCCAGTAATGAGGCCCGCTTAACACCCCTCCACTTT.

This clone was seen only a few times. The chain links TRBV28 to TRBJ1-1; D is ambiguous. Germline CDR1 is MDHEN and CDR2 is SYDVKM. V dropped 0 bases and J dropped 1 base, with 0 bases sitting between them. The CDR3 spans 12 residues. The CDR3 DNA is TGTGCCAGCAGTTTATGGAACACTGAAGCTTTCTTT. As protein: CASSLWNTEAFF.

The chain links TRBV2 to TRBJ2-4; D remains ambiguous. Trimming pared 2 bases from V and 6 bases from J, leaving 2 bases between. CDR1 and CDR2 from the germline V gene are SNHLY and FYNNEI. The CDR3 sequence is 11 residues long. The CDR3 bases are TGTGCCAGCAGTGAATTAAACATTCAGTACTTC. It translates to CASSELNIQYF.

This clone was detected many times. The chain carries TRBV29-1 and TRBJ2-1, with D perhaps TRBD1 (6 bases). Looked up from germline, CDR1 is SQVTM and CDR2 is ANQGSEA. V gave up 3 bases and J gave up 12 bases, with 21 bases separating them. The length of the CDR3 is 14 residues. Here the CDR3 reads CSVESRGTSFGQFF. The CDR3 nucleotides read TGCAGCGTTGAGTCGAGGGGGACCTCCTTCGGGCAGTTCTTC.

The gene calls are TRBV7-9 and TRBJ1-2; possibly TRBD1 for D (5 bases). CDR1 is SEHNR and CDR2 is FQNEAQ in the germline V gene (reference sequence). V was cut by 5 bases and J by 0 bases, with 16 bases left in between. The CDR3 is 16 amino acids. In nucleotides, the CDR3 is TGTGCCAGCAGCCTCACAGAGGACACGCCTAACTATGGCTACACCTTC. It yields the protein CASSLTEDTPNYGYTF.

The table lists this clone with a few counts. The rearrangement links TRBV7-2 to TRBJ2-5; 13 nucleotides line up with TRBD2. Germline CDR1 SGHTA, CDR2 FQGNSA. V lost 5 bases to trimming and J lost 1 base; unmatched junction nucleotides: 7. The CDR3 loop spans 17 amino acids. The CDR3 DNA sequence: TGTGCCAGCAGCCTGGGGGGACTAGCGGGGTTCCAAGAGACCCAGTACTTC. This codes for CASSLGGLAGFQETQYF.

This clone was picked up a small number of times. The genes are TRBV4-2 and TRBJ1-2, with TRBD1 matching over 8 bases. Looked up from germline, CDR1 is LGHNA and CDR2 is YNFKEQ. The CDR3 spans 16 residues. V dropped 3 bases and J dropped 8; count of bases not matched to a gene: 14. CDR3 region: CASSQAPGTGFGGYTF. The CDR3 nucleotides read TGTGCCAGCAGCCAGGCCCCAGGGACAGGCTTTGGGGGCTACACCTTC.

The table lists this clone with a few counts. The rearrangement links TRBV29-1 to TRBJ2-5; 8 bases line up with TRBD2. Germline CDR1 SQVTM, CDR2 ANQGSEA. The CDR3 runs to 13 residues. Trimming removed 4 bases from V and 5 bases from J; junction bases left unmatched: 6. CDR3 in DNA: TGCAGCGTTGGAGCGGGGGCTGGGGAGACCCAGTACTTC. This gives the protein CSVGAGAGETQYF. The whole variable domain, remainder taken from reference TRBV29-1 and TRBJ2-5, is SAVISQKPSRDICQRGTSLTIQCQVDSQVTMMFWYRQQPGQSLTLIATANQGSEATYESGFVIDKFPISRPNLTFSTLTVSNMSPEDSSIYLCSVGAGAGETQYFGPGTRLLVL.

This clone was seen a handful of times. Within the sample, other DNA sequences also encode this same CDR3. The chain carries TRBV2 and TRBJ1-1; D gene unclear. The germline gives CDR1 SNHLY, CDR2 FYNNEI. V was shortened by 8 bases and J by 3 bases, with 13 bases between the two germline ends. The CDR3 has 13 residues. The CDR3 nucleotides are TGTGCCAGCGGGCTTGGGCGGGACACTGAAGCTTTCTTT. Translation: CASGLGRDTEAFF.

This clone was observed a few times. The chain joins TRBV14 to TRBJ2-2; TRBD1 might be the D (5 bases). Deletions cut 3 bases from V and 0 bases from J, with 8 bases between. CDR3 length: 15 residues. Germline V CDR1 and CDR2: SGHDN, FVKESK. The CDR3: CASSQQGPNTGELFF. The CDR3, as DNA: TGTGCCAGCAGCCAGCAGGGCCCGAACACCGGGGAGCTGTTTTTT. Full variable domain (outside the CDR3, taken from reference TRBV14 and TRBJ2-2): EAGVTQFPSHSVIEKGQTVTLRCDPISGHDNLYWYRRVMGKEIKFLLHFVKESKQDESGMPNNRFLAERTGGTYSTLKVQPAELEDSGVYFCASSQQGPNTGELFFGEGSRLTVL.

The V gene is TRBV7-2, the J gene TRBJ2-3, with D possibly TRBD2 on 5 matching bases. Deletions cut 4 bases from V and 3 bases from J, with 5 bases between. The CDR3 is 12 amino acids. In germline, CDR1 is SGHTA, CDR2 FQGNSA. For the CDR3, the DNA is TGTGCCAGCAGCTCGGGGACAGATACGCAGTATTTT. Its translation: CASSSGTDTQYF.